These 6 T cell receptor beta chains share one sample of origin, sequenced in a study of T cell responses to AZD1222 COVID-19 vaccine. The table came from immunoSEQ multiplex PCR; TCRdb's copy has only in-frame clones and leaves some out. The profile shows tens of thousands of clones, roughly 89% of them singletons. Source: peripheral blood, taken 28 days after the second AZD1222 dose. The receptors originated from an adult who received the AZD1222 COVID-19 vaccine.

The rearrangement uses TRBV6-5 and TRBJ2-7; D may be TRBD1 (6 bases). V was cut by 7 bases and J by 2 bases, with 12 bases left in between. CDR3 length: 13 amino acids. From germline, CDR1 is MNHEY and CDR2 SVGAGI. CDR3: CASKKTGTYEQYV. CDR3 bases: TGTGCCAGCAAGAAGACAGGAACCTACGAGCAGTACGTC.

V is TRBV5-1 and J is TRBJ1-1, with 10 bases lining up with TRBD1. Germline lookup yields CDR1 SGHRS and CDR2 YFSETQ. The CDR3 spans 16 residues. V was clipped by 4 bases and J by 6 bases; unmatched bases: 12. The CDR3 nucleotides are TGCGCCAGCAGCCCGGACGGGACAGGGGCCCCCCCTGAAGCTTTCTTT. As protein: CASSPDGTGAPPEAFF.

This chain links TRBV30 with TRBJ2-7, with D perhaps matching TRBD1 (6 bases). This CDR3 has 12 residues. Trimming shortened V by 3 bases and J by 6 bases, and 12 bases separated the two germline ends. CDR1 and CDR2 from the germline V gene are GTSNPN and SVGIG (reference sequence). The CDR3 spells CAWSLRGGEQYV. CDR3 DNA: TGTGCCTGGAGCCTCAGGGGTGGCGAGCAGTACGTC.

The chain links TRBV9 to TRBJ1-1, with a weak D call TRBD1 (5 bases). Germline V gene lookup returns CDR1 SGDLS and CDR2 YYNGEE. Between the trimmed V and J ends, which lost 5 bases and 0 bases, there was a span of 17 bases. The CDR3 has 16 residues. CDR3 amino acids: CASRPPPGPLNTEAFF. The CDR3 nucleotides read TGTGCCAGCAGGCCCCCACCGGGACCGTTGAACACTGAAGCTTTCTTT.

V usage is TRBV5-1 and J usage is TRBJ1-6; 9 bases line up with TRBD1. Germline loops: CDR1 SGHRS, CDR2 YFSETQ. V lost 4 bases, J lost 12 bases, and 8 bases stayed unmatched. This CDR3 has 14 amino acids. CDR3 sequence reads: CASSPGTGNQPLHF. CDR3 DNA: TGCGCCAGCAGCCCCGGGACAGGGAATCAACCCCTCCACTTT.

The genes are TRBV2 and TRBJ2-7, with TRBD1 identical over 7 bases. Trimming took 6 bases from V and 0 from J; bases not matched to a gene: 2. This CDR3 region has 13 residues. The V gene's germline CDR1 is SNHLY and CDR2 FYNNEI. The CDR3 here is CASRRQGSYEQYV. The CDR3 DNA follows: TGTGCCAGCAGACGACAGGGCTCCTACGAGCAGTACGTC.